The 6 T cell receptor beta chains listed next were all sequenced from one sample in a study of early T cells in non-severe SARS-CoV-2 infection. In TCRdb, the 5' RACE reads were re-called with MiXCR into one record per CDR3 protein. The data contain 37,000 or so distinct CDR3 sequences, roughly 6.3% of them seen just once; the ten biggest clones take up about 5.5%. Input material: whole blood. These receptors all stem from an adult who was a healthcare worker with PCR-confirmed SARS-CoV-2 infection or an uninfected control (not recorded which).

The rearrangement joins TRBV5-4 to TRBJ2-1; tentatively, D is TRBD2 (6 bases). This CDR3 contains 15 residues. Germline V lookup: CDR1 SGHNT, CDR2 YYREEE (reference sequence). V lost 4 bases and J 7 bases, leaving 18 bases between the germline ends. CDR3 DNA: TGTGCCAGCAGCATCTCCGCACTAGCCGGTAATGAGCAGTTCTTC. This gives the protein CASSISALAGNEQFF.

Here the CDR3 reads CASSLRASSYEQYF. CDR3 DNA sequence: TGTGCCAGCAGCCTAAGGGCCAGTTCCTACGAGCAGTACTTC. The chain couples TRBV3-1 to TRBJ2-7; the D is unclear. With 4 bases removed from V and 1 base from J, the gap between germline ends came to 11 bases. The CDR3 extends over 14 amino acids. Looked up from germline, CDR1 is LGHDT and CDR2 is YNNKEL (reference sequence).

Only a few counts were recorded for this clonotype. The J gene is TRBJ2-7, the V gene TRBV6-8, with a tentative D call TRBD2 (6 bases). Germline loops: CDR1 MNHGY, CDR2 SAAAGT. V lost 5 bases to trimming and J lost 2 bases, with 16 bases between them. The CDR3 runs 15 residues. The CDR3 DNA follows: TGTGCCAGCAGTATTCTACGGGACTCGACCTACGAGCAGTACTTC. Protein: CASSILRDSTYEQYF.

This clonotype was seen repeatedly, ten times or more. The chain recombines TRBV6-1 with TRBJ1-1; D unresolved. The CDR3 runs 13 residues. V lost 6 bases to trimming and J lost 6 bases, with 14 bases between them. CDR1 is MNHNS, CDR2 SASEGT, per germline. In DNA form, the CDR3 reads TGTGCCAGCAGGAAAACCGCCTTCGCTGAAGCTTTCTTT. Protein: CASRKTAFAEAFF.

This clonotype has only a few counts. The rearrangement uses TRBV6-1 and TRBJ2-1; D might be TRBD2 (6 bases). Trimming pared 1 base from V and 9 bases from J, leaving 13 bases between. CDR3 length: 14 amino acids. CDR1 and CDR2 from the germline V gene are MNHNS and SASEGT. The CDR3 DNA is TGTGCCAGCAGTGAAGTGGGCACTAGCCTTGAGCAGTTCTTC. This translates into CASSEVGTSLEQFF.

There are many counts of this clonotype. The V and J genes are TRBV20-1 and TRBJ2-2, with TRBD2 matching 7 bases. Trimming cost V 5 bases and J 6 bases; bases outside gene matches: 6. The CDR3 length is 13 residues. CDR1 and CDR2 from the germline V gene are DFQATT and SNEGSKA (reference sequence). The CDR3 is CSADDSGAGELFF. In DNA, the CDR3 is TGCAGTGCTGATGACAGCGGGGCCGGGGAGCTGTTTTTT.